This T cell receptor beta chain was identified during a study of identical twins. This CDR3 is built from 15 residues. V gave up 1 base and J gave up 7 bases; unmatched junction bases: 4. From germline, CDR1 is SGHTA and CDR2 FQGNSA. Donors uniformly comprised healthy Caucasians. The sample holds a few counts of this clonotype. The antigen is unknown. Carrying unique molecular identifiers, the cDNA also gained a universal primer site through template switching. A single record per CDR3 protein comes from TCRdb applying MiXCR to the 5' RACE reads. The sample lists around 1.7 million distinct CDR3 sequences; 25% to 35% were seen once. Study outcomes and limitations: Models predicted too little out-of-frame TCR alpha sharing in monozygotic twins.

The chain carries TRBV7-2 and TRBJ2-1; TRBD2 matches 10 bases. This receptor was identified in a newborn girl in good health. The sequencing input was cord blood. The CDR3 nucleotides read TGTGCCAGCAGCTTAGTCGGACTAGCGGTAAATGAGCAGTTCTTC. It translates to CASSLVGLAVNEQFF.